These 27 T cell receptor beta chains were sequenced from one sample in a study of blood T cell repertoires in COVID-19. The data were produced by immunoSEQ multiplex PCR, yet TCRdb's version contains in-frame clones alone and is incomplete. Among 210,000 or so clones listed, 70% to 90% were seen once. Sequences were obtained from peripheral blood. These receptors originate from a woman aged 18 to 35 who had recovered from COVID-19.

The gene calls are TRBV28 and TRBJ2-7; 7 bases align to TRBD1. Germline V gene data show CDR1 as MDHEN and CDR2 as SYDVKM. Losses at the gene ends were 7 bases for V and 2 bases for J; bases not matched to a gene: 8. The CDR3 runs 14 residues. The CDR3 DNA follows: TGTGCCAGCACCCCTGGGGACAGCCCCTACGAGCAGTACTTC. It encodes CASTPGDSPYEQYF.

The CDR3 protein is CASSGAGYGYTF. The CDR3, as DNA: TGTGCCAGCAGCGGGGCGGGCTATGGCTACACCTTC. The chain links TRBV9 to TRBJ1-2; D is unresolved. Trimming pared 3 bases from V and 4 bases from J, leaving 7 bases between. CDR3 length: 12 amino acids. Germline V gene sequence: CDR1 SGDLS, CDR2 YYNGEE.

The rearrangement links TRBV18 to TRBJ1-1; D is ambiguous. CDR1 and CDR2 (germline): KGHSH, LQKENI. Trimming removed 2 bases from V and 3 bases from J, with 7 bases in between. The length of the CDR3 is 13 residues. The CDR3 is CASSPGGDTEAFF. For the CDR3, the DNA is TGTGCCAGCTCACCAGGAGGTGACACTGAAGCTTTCTTT.

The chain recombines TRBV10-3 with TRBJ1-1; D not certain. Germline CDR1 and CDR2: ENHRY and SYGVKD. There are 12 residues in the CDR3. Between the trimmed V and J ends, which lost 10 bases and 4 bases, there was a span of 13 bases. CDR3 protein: CATVGVGTEAFF. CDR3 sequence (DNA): TGTGCCACCGTCGGGGTAGGCACTGAAGCTTTCTTT.

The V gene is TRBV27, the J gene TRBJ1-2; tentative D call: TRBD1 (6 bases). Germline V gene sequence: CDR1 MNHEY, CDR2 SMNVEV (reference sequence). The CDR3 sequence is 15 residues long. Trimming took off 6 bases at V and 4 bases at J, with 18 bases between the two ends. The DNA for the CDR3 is TGTGCCAGCAGGGGACGACAGGTTGGAATCTATGGCTACACCTTC. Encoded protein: CASRGRQVGIYGYTF.

CDR3 DNA sequence: TGTGCCAGCAGTTACTCGTTCCAGAACTATGGCTACACCTTC. Translating gives CASSYSFQNYGYTF. The chain has TRBV6-2 or TRBV6-3 and TRBJ1-2; D call uncertain. Germline V lookup: CDR1 MNHEY, CDR2 SVGEGT. The CDR3 has 14 residues. Trimming pared 0 bases from V and 2 bases from J, leaving 7 bases between.

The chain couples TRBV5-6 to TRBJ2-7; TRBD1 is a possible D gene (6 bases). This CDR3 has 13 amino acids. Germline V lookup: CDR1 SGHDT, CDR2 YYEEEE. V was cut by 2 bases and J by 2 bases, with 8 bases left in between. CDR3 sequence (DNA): TGTGCCAGCAGCTTCGGACAGACCTACGAGCAGTACTTC. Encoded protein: CASSFGQTYEQYF.

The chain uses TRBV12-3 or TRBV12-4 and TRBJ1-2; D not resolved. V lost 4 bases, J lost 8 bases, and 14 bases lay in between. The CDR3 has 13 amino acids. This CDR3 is CASSYDTPGGYTF. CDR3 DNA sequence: TGTGCCAGCAGTTACGACACGCCTGGGGGCTACACCTTC.

Here the CDR3 reads CASSLGQGNNQPQHF. The CDR3 DNA follows: TGTGCCAGCAGCTTAGGACAGGGCAACAATCAGCCCCAGCATTTT. This chain links TRBV7-2 with TRBJ1-5; 7 bases align to TRBD1. The CDR3 is 15 amino acids. Trimming at V came to 1 base and at J to 3 bases, leaving 3 bases not matched to a gene. CDR1 and CDR2 (germline): SGHTA, FQGNSA.

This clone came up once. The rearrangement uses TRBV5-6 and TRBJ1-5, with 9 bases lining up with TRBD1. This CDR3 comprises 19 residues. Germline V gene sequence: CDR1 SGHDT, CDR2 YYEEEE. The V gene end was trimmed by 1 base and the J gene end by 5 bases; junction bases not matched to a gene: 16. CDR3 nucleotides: TGTGCCAGCAGCTTGTTCTGGGGGGGACCGGGACAGGGCCATCAGCCCCAGCATTTT. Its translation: CASSLFWGGPGQGHQPQHF.

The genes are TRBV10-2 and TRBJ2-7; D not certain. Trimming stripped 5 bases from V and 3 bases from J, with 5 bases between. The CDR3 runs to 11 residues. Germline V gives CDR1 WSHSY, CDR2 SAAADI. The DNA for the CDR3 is TGCGCCAGCAGTAGTAGCTACGAGCAGTACTTC. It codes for CASSSSYEQYF.

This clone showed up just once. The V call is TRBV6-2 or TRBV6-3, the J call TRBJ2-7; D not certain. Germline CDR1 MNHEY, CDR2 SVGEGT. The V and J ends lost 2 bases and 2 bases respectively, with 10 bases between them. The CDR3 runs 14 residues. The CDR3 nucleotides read TGTGCCAGCAGTTACGGGCAGATTGCCTACGAGCAGTACTTC. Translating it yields CASSYGQIAYEQYF.

CDR3 DNA sequence: TGTGCCAGCAGGAGTCAGGGGGCGAAACTGTTTTTT. Its translation is CASRSQGAKLFF. This chain joins TRBV6-6 and TRBJ1-4; 8 bases match TRBD1. Germline CDR1 MNHNY, CDR2 SVGAGI (reference sequence). V gave up 6 bases and J gave up 11 bases; unmatched junction bases: 5. This CDR3 region has 12 residues.

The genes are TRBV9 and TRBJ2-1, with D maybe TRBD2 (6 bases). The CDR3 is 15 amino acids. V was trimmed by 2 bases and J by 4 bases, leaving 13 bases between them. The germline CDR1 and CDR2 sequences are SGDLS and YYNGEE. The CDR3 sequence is CASSVGVAVYNEQFF. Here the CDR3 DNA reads TGTGCCAGCAGCGTGGGAGTAGCGGTTTACAATGAGCAGTTCTTC.

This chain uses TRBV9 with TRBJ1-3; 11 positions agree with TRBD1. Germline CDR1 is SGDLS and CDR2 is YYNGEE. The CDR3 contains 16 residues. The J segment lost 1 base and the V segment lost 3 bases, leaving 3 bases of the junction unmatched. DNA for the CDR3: TGTGCCAGCAGCGGGGACAGGGGGTGGTCTGGAAACACCATATATTTT. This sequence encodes CASSGDRGWSGNTIYF.

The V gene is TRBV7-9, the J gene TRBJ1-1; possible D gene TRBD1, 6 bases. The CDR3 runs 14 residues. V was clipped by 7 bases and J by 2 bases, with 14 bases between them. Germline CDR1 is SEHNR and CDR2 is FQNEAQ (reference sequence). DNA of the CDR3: TGTGCCAGCATCCGCAAAGGGGGAAACACTGAAGCTTTCTTT. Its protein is CASIRKGGNTEAFF.

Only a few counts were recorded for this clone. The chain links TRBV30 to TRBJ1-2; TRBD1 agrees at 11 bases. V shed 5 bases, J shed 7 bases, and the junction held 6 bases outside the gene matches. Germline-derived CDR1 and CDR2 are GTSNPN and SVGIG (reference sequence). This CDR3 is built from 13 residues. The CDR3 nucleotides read TGTGCCTGGCAGGACAGGGGGCGCAGTGGCTACACCTTC. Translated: CAWQDRGRSGYTF.

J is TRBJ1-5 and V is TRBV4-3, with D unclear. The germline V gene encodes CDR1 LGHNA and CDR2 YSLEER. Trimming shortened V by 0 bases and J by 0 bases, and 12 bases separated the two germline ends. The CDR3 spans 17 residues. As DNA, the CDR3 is TGCGCCAGCAGCCAAGATCTTTCCGGTTATAGCAATCAGCCCCAGCATTTT. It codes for CASSQDLSGYSNQPQHF.

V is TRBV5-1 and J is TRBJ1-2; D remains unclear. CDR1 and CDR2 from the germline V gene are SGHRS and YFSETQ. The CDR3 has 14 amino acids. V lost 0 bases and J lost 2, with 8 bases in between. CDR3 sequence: CASSLDTGNYGYTF. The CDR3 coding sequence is TGCGCCAGCAGCTTGGATACCGGGAACTATGGCTACACCTTC.

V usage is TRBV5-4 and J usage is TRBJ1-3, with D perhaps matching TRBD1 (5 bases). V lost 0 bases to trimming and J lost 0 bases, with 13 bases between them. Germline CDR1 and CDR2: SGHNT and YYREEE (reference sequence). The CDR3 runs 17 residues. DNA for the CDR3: TGTGCCAGCAGCTTGGCCGCGGGACCGATCTCTGGAAACACCATATATTTT. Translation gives CASSLAAGPISGNTIYF.

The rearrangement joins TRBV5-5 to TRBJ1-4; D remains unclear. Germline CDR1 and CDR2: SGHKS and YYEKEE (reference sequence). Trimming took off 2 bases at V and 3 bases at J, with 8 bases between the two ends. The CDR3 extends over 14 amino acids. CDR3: CASSFLGANEKLFF. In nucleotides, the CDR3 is TGTGCCAGCAGCTTTTTAGGAGCTAATGAAAAACTGTTTTTT.

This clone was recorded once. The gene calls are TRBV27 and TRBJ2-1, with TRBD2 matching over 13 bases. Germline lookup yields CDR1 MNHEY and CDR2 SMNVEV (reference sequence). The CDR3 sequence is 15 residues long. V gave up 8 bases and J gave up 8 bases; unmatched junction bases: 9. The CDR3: CASAGLAGVGHEQFF. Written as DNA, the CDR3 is TGTGCCAGCGCTGGACTAGCGGGAGTTGGACATGAGCAGTTCTTC.

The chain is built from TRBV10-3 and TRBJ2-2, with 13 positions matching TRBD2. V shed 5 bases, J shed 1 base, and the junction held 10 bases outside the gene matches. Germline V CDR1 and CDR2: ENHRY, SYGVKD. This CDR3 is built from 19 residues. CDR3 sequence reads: CAISSMLTSGRENTGELFF. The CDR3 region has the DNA TGTGCCATCAGTTCGATGCTAACTAGCGGGAGGGAGAACACCGGGGAGCTGTTTTTT.

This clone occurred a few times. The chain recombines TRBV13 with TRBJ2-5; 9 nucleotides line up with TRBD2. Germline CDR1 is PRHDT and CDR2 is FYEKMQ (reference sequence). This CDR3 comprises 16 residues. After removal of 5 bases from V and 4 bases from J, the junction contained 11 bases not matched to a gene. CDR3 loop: CASSPGTSFSAETQYF. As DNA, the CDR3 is TGTGCCAGCAGCCCCGGGACTAGCTTTTCCGCAGAGACCCAGTACTTC. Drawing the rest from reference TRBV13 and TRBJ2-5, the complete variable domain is AAGVIQSPRHLIKEKRETATLKCYPIPRHDTVYWYQQGPGQDPQFLISFYEKMQSDKGSIPDRFSAQQFSDYHSELNMSSLELGDSALYFCASSPGTSFSAETQYFGPGTRLLVL.

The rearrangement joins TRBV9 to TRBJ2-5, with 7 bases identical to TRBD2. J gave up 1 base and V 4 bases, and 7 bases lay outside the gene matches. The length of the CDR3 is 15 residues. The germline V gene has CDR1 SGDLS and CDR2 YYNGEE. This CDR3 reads CASSPGGGTQETQYF. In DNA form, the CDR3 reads TGTGCCAGCAGCCCTGGGGGGGGGACCCAAGAGACCCAGTACTTC.

The CDR3 bases are TGTGCCAGTAGTATGACTAGCGGTATTCAAGAGACCCAGTACTTC. This sequence encodes CASSMTSGIQETQYF. The rearrangement uses TRBV19 and TRBJ2-5, with 9 nucleotides matching TRBD2. CDR1 and CDR2 from the germline V gene are LNHDA and SQIVND (reference sequence). After removal of 3 bases from V and 2 bases from J, the junction contained 4 bases not matched to a gene. The CDR3 is made up of 15 amino acids. The full variable domain, with the rest looked up from reference TRBV19 and TRBJ2-5, is DGGITQSPKYLFRKEGQNVTLSCEQNLNHDAMYWYRQDPGQGLRLIYYSQIVNDFQKGDIAEGYSVSREKKESFPLTVTSAQKNPTAFYLCASSMTSGIQETQYFGPGTRLLVL.

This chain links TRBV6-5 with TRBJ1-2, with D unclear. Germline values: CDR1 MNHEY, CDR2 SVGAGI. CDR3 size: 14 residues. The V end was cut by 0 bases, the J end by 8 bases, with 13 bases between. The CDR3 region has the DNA TGTGCCAGCAGTTACTCTAGTTTGGGAGGGGGCTACACCTTC. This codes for CASSYSSLGGGYTF.